This T cell receptor beta chain was sequenced during a study of cytotoxic CD8 clonotypes in ibrutinib-treated CLL. Study context: Complete response was seen in 2 patients and partial in about 24; about twelve progressed and roughly 15 stayed remitted after a median 68 months.

Trimming pared 5 bases from V and 1 base from J, leaving 11 bases between. The length of the CDR3 is 14 residues. Germline CDR1 is SGHTA and CDR2 is FQGNSA. Remarks on this clone: Its antigen is unidentified.

With sequencing, the targeted depth ranged from 1 in 200,000 to 1 in 1 million T cells. This table comes from immunoSEQ multiplex PCR, and its TCRdb copy is limited to in-frame clones, with some not included. This sample has 160,000 or so clones; 70% to 85% occur once, and the top ten carry roughly 2%. Whole-study results and caveats: Clonality (at baseline) was higher than in age-matched healthy donors and tracked circulating CD8+ T-cell counts. The study found public clonotypes uncommon, contracting or stable on treatment.

The origin of this receptor is a human donor with chronic lymphocytic leukemia. The starting material was PBMCs, obtained after 12 months of ibrutinib treatment. This chain links TRBV7-2 with TRBJ1-1; D remains unclear. The CDR3 is CASSPTRTNTEAFF. CDR3 nucleotide sequence: TGTGCCAGCAGCCCAACGCGGACGAACACTGAAGCTTTCTTT.